The rows below give T cell receptor beta chains drawn from one sample of a study of T cell responses to AZD1222 COVID-19 vaccine. The assay was immunoSEQ multiplex PCR, and TCRdb's table has in-frame clones only and misses some. Of approximately 120,000 clones in the sample, around 87% were seen once. The specimen was peripheral blood, collected 28 days after the second AZD1222 dose. Every receptor here comes from an adult who received the AZD1222 COVID-19 vaccine. Each CDR3 is given with its conserved first and last residue. A D gene is named only where the DNA matches it firmly. Not every row has a clone size; where given, it reads once, few, many or a size class.

cdr3_aa: CASSLRAAGTADGYTF; cdr3_nt: TGTGCCAGCAGCTTACGGGCGGCTGGGACGGCCGATGGCTACACCTTC; j_call: TRBJ1-2; d_call: -; v_call: TRBV7-6; cdr3_length: 16; clone_size: -
cdr3_aa: CASSVLQGGQPQHF; cdr3_nt: TGTGCCAGTAGTGTTCTCCAGGGCGGTCAGCCCCAGCATTTT; j_call: TRBJ1-5; d_call: -; v_call: TRBV19; cdr3_length: 14; clone_size: -
cdr3_aa: CASSQPGTSGRLPYNEQFF; cdr3_nt: TGCGCCAGCAGCCAGCCGGGGACTAGCGGGAGACTGCCCTACAATGAGCAGTTCTTC; j_call: TRBJ2-1; d_call: TRBD2; v_call: TRBV5-1; cdr3_length: 19; clone_size: -
cdr3_aa: CASSSQGPSSYNSPLHF; cdr3_nt: TGTGCCAGCAGTTCACAGGGCCCGAGCTCCTATAATTCACCCCTCCACTTT; j_call: TRBJ1-6; d_call: -; v_call: TRBV27; cdr3_length: 17; clone_size: -
cdr3_aa: CASSELVAANTGELFF; cdr3_nt: TGCGCCAGCAGTGAGCTCGTAGCGGCAAACACCGGGGAGCTGTTTTTT; j_call: TRBJ2-2; d_call: -; v_call: TRBV10-2; cdr3_length: 16; clone_size: once
cdr3_aa: CASSVQGALYGYTF; cdr3_nt: TGCGCCAGCAGTGTACAGGGGGCTCTCTATGGCTACACCTTC; j_call: TRBJ1-2; d_call: TRBD1; v_call: TRBV4-3; cdr3_length: 14; clone_size: -
cdr3_aa: CASSRQGVGNTGELFF; cdr3_nt: TGTGCCAGCAGCCGACAGGGGGTCGGGAACACCGGGGAGCTGTTTTTT; j_call: TRBJ2-2; d_call: TRBD1; v_call: TRBV2; cdr3_length: 16; clone_size: -
cdr3_aa: CASSHPRAGGIGIQYF; cdr3_nt: TGCGCCAGCAGCCATCCCAGAGCAGGGGGGATAGGCATTCAGTACTTC; j_call: TRBJ2-4; d_call: -; v_call: TRBV4-1; cdr3_length: 16; clone_size: -
cdr3_aa: CASGLGNVQGNEQFF; cdr3_nt: TGTGCTAGTGGTTTGGGCAACGTCCAAGGGAATGAGCAGTTCTTC; j_call: TRBJ2-1; d_call: -; v_call: TRBV12-5; cdr3_length: 15; clone_size: -
cdr3_aa: CASSQSTGSVGYTF; cdr3_nt: TGCGCCAGCAGCCAAAGTACAGGGTCTGTTGGCTACACCTTC; j_call: TRBJ1-2; d_call: -; v_call: TRBV4-1; cdr3_length: 14; clone_size: -
cdr3_aa: CASSQIIGQYYNEQFF; cdr3_nt: TGTGCCAGCAGCCAAATAATCGGACAGTACTACAATGAGCAGTTCTTC; j_call: TRBJ2-1; d_call: -; v_call: TRBV3-1/TRBV3-2; cdr3_length: 16; clone_size: -
cdr3_aa: CASSHSQTGIYEQYF; cdr3_nt: TGCGCCAGCAGCCACTCTCAGACAGGAATCTACGAGCAGTACTTC; j_call: TRBJ2-7; d_call: -; v_call: TRBV4-3; cdr3_length: 15; clone_size: -
cdr3_aa: CASSLGGQGEQYF; cdr3_nt: TGTGCCAGCAGCTTAGGGGGACAGGGGGAGCAGTACTTC; j_call: TRBJ2-7; d_call: TRBD1; v_call: TRBV7-3; cdr3_length: 13; clone_size: -
cdr3_aa: CASSERGVGNQPQHF; cdr3_nt: TGTGCCAGCAGTGAACGGGGGGTCGGCAATCAGCCCCAGCATTTT; j_call: TRBJ1-5; d_call: -; v_call: TRBV2; cdr3_length: 15; clone_size: -
cdr3_aa: CATSRESSQRGSTEAFF; cdr3_nt: TGTGCCACCAGCAGAGAAAGTTCCCAAAGAGGTAGCACTGAAGCTTTCTTT; j_call: TRBJ1-1; d_call: -; v_call: TRBV15; cdr3_length: 17; clone_size: -
cdr3_aa: CASSQDWAVPAKNIQYF; cdr3_nt: TGTGCCAGCAGCCAAGATTGGGCGGTTCCTGCCAAAAACATTCAGTACTTC; j_call: TRBJ2-4; d_call: -; v_call: TRBV3-1/TRBV3-2; cdr3_length: 17; clone_size: -
cdr3_aa: CSVQGAGSYNEQFF; cdr3_nt: TGCAGCGTTCAGGGGGCCGGCTCCTACAATGAGCAGTTCTTC; j_call: TRBJ2-1; d_call: TRBD1; v_call: TRBV29-1; cdr3_length: 14; clone_size: medium-sized
cdr3_aa: CASSDDRVTDTQYF; cdr3_nt: TGTGCCAGCAGTGACGACAGGGTCACAGATACGCAGTATTTT; j_call: TRBJ2-3; d_call: TRBD1; v_call: TRBV6-4; cdr3_length: 14; clone_size: -
cdr3_aa: CASSSRQGARTEAFF; cdr3_nt: TGTGCCAGCAGTTCGAGACAGGGGGCAAGGACTGAAGCTTTCTTT; j_call: TRBJ1-1; d_call: TRBD1; v_call: TRBV6-2/TRBV6-3; cdr3_length: 15; clone_size: once
cdr3_aa: CASRNGTGTNEKLFF; cdr3_nt: TGCGCCAGCAGAAACGGGACGGGGACTAATGAAAAACTGTTTTTT; j_call: TRBJ1-4; d_call: -; v_call: TRBV10-1; cdr3_length: 15; clone_size: -
cdr3_aa: CASSTGTLSGAETQYF; cdr3_nt: TGTGCCAGCAGTACAGGAACTCTTAGTGGGGCAGAGACCCAGTACTTC; j_call: TRBJ2-5; d_call: -; v_call: TRBV6-6; cdr3_length: 16; clone_size: once
cdr3_aa: CASSRAPRADTQYF; cdr3_nt: TGTGCCAGTAGTAGGGCCCCGAGGGCAGATACGCAGTATTTT; j_call: TRBJ2-3; d_call: -; v_call: TRBV19; cdr3_length: 14; clone_size: -
cdr3_aa: CASSQTSGNSYEQYF; cdr3_nt: TGTGCCAGCAGTCAGACTAGCGGTAACTCCTACGAGCAGTACTTC; j_call: TRBJ2-7; d_call: TRBD2; v_call: TRBV2; cdr3_length: 15; clone_size: few
cdr3_aa: CASSLVGWGANTGELFF; cdr3_nt: TGTGCCAGCAGCTTAGTAGGTTGGGGGGCCAACACCGGGGAGCTGTTTTTT; j_call: TRBJ2-2; d_call: -; v_call: TRBV11-3; cdr3_length: 17; clone_size: -
cdr3_aa: CASSLLQGDNQPQHF; cdr3_nt: TGTGCCAGCAGCCTTTTACAGGGTGACAATCAGCCCCAGCATTTT; j_call: TRBJ1-5; d_call: -; v_call: TRBV4-2; cdr3_length: 15; clone_size: -
cdr3_aa: CASSLRQNLAAHEQFF; cdr3_nt: TGTGCCAGCAGCTTAAGGCAGAACCTAGCAGCCCATGAGCAGTTCTTC; j_call: TRBJ2-1; d_call: -; v_call: TRBV7-2; cdr3_length: 16; clone_size: -
cdr3_aa: CASSLRPYNEQFF; cdr3_nt: TGTGCCAGCAGTTTAAGGCCGTACAATGAGCAGTTCTTC; j_call: TRBJ2-1; d_call: -; v_call: TRBV27; cdr3_length: 13; clone_size: -
cdr3_aa: CASSQGVQGPSTGELFF; cdr3_nt: TGTGCCAGCAGCCAAGGGGTCCAGGGGCCGAGCACCGGGGAGCTGTTTTTT; j_call: TRBJ2-2; d_call: -; v_call: TRBV3-1/TRBV3-2; cdr3_length: 17; clone_size: -
cdr3_aa: CASSRVGNGGTGYTF; cdr3_nt: TGTGCCAGCAGCCGTGTGGGGAACGGCGGTACCGGCTACACCTTC; j_call: TRBJ1-2; d_call: -; v_call: TRBV5-8; cdr3_length: 15; clone_size: -
cdr3_aa: CASSRTSPADTQYF; cdr3_nt: TGTGCCAGCAGCCGGACTAGCCCCGCAGATACGCAGTATTTT; j_call: TRBJ2-3; d_call: TRBD2; v_call: TRBV7-2; cdr3_length: 14; clone_size: -
cdr3_aa: CASSPTGQPNEQFF; cdr3_nt: TGTGCCAGCTCACCGACCGGACAGCCTAATGAGCAGTTCTTC; j_call: TRBJ2-1; d_call: -; v_call: TRBV18; cdr3_length: 14; clone_size: -
cdr3_aa: CASSTLAGGPWGETQYF; cdr3_nt: TGTGCCAGCAGCACCCTAGCGGGAGGGCCTTGGGGAGAGACCCAGTACTTC; j_call: TRBJ2-5; d_call: TRBD2; v_call: TRBV7-6; cdr3_length: 17; clone_size: -
cdr3_aa: CASSLGVHVEQYF; cdr3_nt: TGCGCCAGCAGCTTGGGGGTTCACGTCGAGCAGTACTTC; j_call: TRBJ2-7; d_call: -; v_call: TRBV5-1; cdr3_length: 13; clone_size: -
cdr3_aa: CASSQEGTGKGYTF; cdr3_nt: TGCGCCAGCAGCCAAGAAGGGACAGGGAAAGGCTACACCTTC; j_call: TRBJ1-2; d_call: TRBD1; v_call: TRBV4-3; cdr3_length: 14; clone_size: -
cdr3_aa: CASRGIFLEQFF; cdr3_nt: TGTGCCAGCAGGGGAATTTTCCTTGAGCAGTTCTTC; j_call: TRBJ2-1; d_call: -; v_call: TRBV28; cdr3_length: 12; clone_size: -
cdr3_aa: CASSLEVGRTAFF; cdr3_nt: TGTGCCAGCAGCTTAGAGGTGGGGCGGACAGCGTTCTTC; j_call: TRBJ2-1; d_call: -; v_call: TRBV7-2; cdr3_length: 13; clone_size: -
cdr3_aa: CASSSMGGIRETQYF; cdr3_nt: TGTGCCAGCAGCTCGATGGGGGGGATCCGAGAGACCCAGTACTTC; j_call: TRBJ2-5; d_call: TRBD2; v_call: TRBV7-9; cdr3_length: 15; clone_size: -
cdr3_aa: CASRGGAGNEKLFF; cdr3_nt: TGTGCCAGCAGGGGCGGGGCAGGGAACGAAAAACTGTTTTTT; j_call: TRBJ1-4; d_call: -; v_call: TRBV2; cdr3_length: 14; clone_size: -
cdr3_aa: CASSSGTSGRTDTQYF; cdr3_nt: TGCGCCAGCAGCTCCGGGACTAGCGGGAGAACAGATACGCAGTATTTT; j_call: TRBJ2-3; d_call: TRBD2; v_call: TRBV5-1; cdr3_length: 16; clone_size: few
cdr3_aa: CASSLETFYGYTF; cdr3_nt: TGCGCCAGCAGCTTGGAGACTTTTTATGGCTACACCTTC; j_call: TRBJ1-2; d_call: -; v_call: TRBV5-1; cdr3_length: 13; clone_size: once
cdr3_aa: CAILEWSGAKLSSEKLFF; cdr3_nt: TGTGCCATCCTCGAGTGGTCGGGGGCTAAACTTTCAAGTGAAAAACTGTTTTTT; j_call: TRBJ1-4; d_call: -; v_call: TRBV7-9; cdr3_length: 18; clone_size: -
cdr3_aa: CASSYSQLAAAETQYF; cdr3_nt: TGTGCCAGCAGTTACTCCCAACTAGCGGCGGCGGAGACCCAGTACTTC; j_call: TRBJ2-5; d_call: TRBD2; v_call: TRBV6-5; cdr3_length: 16; clone_size: once
cdr3_aa: CASSLLDTQYF; cdr3_nt: TGTGCCAGCAGCTTATTGGATACGCAGTATTTT; j_call: TRBJ2-3; d_call: -; v_call: TRBV7-8; cdr3_length: 11; clone_size: -
cdr3_aa: CASSLAGIYEQYF; cdr3_nt: TGTGCCAGCAGCTTGGCGGGGATCTACGAGCAGTACTTC; j_call: TRBJ2-7; d_call: -; v_call: TRBV5-6; cdr3_length: 13; clone_size: -
cdr3_aa: CASSVSSLAVLDEQFF; cdr3_nt: TGTGCCAGCAGCGTATCCTCGCTAGCGGTCCTCGATGAGCAGTTCTTC; j_call: TRBJ2-1; d_call: TRBD2; v_call: TRBV9; cdr3_length: 16; clone_size: -
cdr3_aa: CASSSPGQGPDTQYF; cdr3_nt: TGTGCCAGCTCATCCCCGGGACAGGGTCCAGATACGCAGTATTTT; j_call: TRBJ2-3; d_call: TRBD1; v_call: TRBV18; cdr3_length: 15; clone_size: -
cdr3_aa: CASSLGPDTEAFF; cdr3_nt: TGTGCCAGCAGCTTAGGCCCCGACACTGAAGCTTTCTTT; j_call: TRBJ1-1; d_call: -; v_call: TRBV7-3; cdr3_length: 13; clone_size: -
cdr3_aa: CASSSGGGLSPLHF; cdr3_nt: TGTGCCAGCAGCTCAGGAGGAGGGCTTTCACCCCTCCACTTT; j_call: TRBJ1-6; d_call: -; v_call: TRBV9; cdr3_length: 14; clone_size: -
cdr3_aa: CASSIDGTTGELFF; cdr3_nt: TGTGCCAGTAGTATAGATGGAACCACCGGGGAGCTGTTTTTT; j_call: TRBJ2-2; d_call: -; v_call: TRBV19; cdr3_length: 14; clone_size: -
cdr3_aa: CASSPTNTEAFF; cdr3_nt: TGTGCCAGCTCACCCACGAACACTGAAGCTTTCTTT; j_call: TRBJ1-1; d_call: -; v_call: TRBV18; cdr3_length: 12; clone_size: once
cdr3_aa: CASSLVGKETQYF; cdr3_nt: TGTGCCAGCAGTTTAGTCGGAAAAGAGACCCAGTACTTC; j_call: TRBJ2-5; d_call: -; v_call: TRBV12-3/TRBV12-4; cdr3_length: 13; clone_size: -
cdr3_aa: CAWSLLGRGHYNEQFF; cdr3_nt: TGTGCCTGGAGTCTACTCGGCAGGGGGCACTACAATGAGCAGTTCTTC; j_call: TRBJ2-1; d_call: TRBD1; v_call: TRBV30; cdr3_length: 16; clone_size: -
cdr3_aa: CARSPGGILTQYF; cdr3_nt: TGTGCCAGAAGCCCGGGGGGGATCCTTACGCAGTATTTT; j_call: TRBJ2-3; d_call: TRBD2; v_call: TRBV5-3; cdr3_length: 13; clone_size: -
cdr3_aa: CASSEAWQGGYEQYF; cdr3_nt: TGTGCCAGCAGTGAAGCGTGGCAGGGAGGGTACGAGCAGTACTTC; j_call: TRBJ2-7; d_call: TRBD2; v_call: TRBV6-1; cdr3_length: 15; clone_size: -
cdr3_aa: CASSTAGQGFGYTF; cdr3_nt: TGTGCCAGCAGCACGGCGGGACAGGGGTTTGGCTACACCTTC; j_call: TRBJ1-2; d_call: TRBD1; v_call: TRBV11-3; cdr3_length: 14; clone_size: -
cdr3_aa: CASSEGGGPSPLHF; cdr3_nt: TGTGCCAGCAGTGAAGGAGGGGGTCCTTCACCCCTCCACTTT; j_call: TRBJ1-6; d_call: -; v_call: TRBV6-4; cdr3_length: 14; clone_size: -
cdr3_aa: CATSRAEDRYSVGYTF; cdr3_nt: TGTGCCACCAGCAGAGCTGAAGACAGATACTCGGTTGGCTACACCTTC; j_call: TRBJ1-2; d_call: -; v_call: TRBV15; cdr3_length: 16; clone_size: -